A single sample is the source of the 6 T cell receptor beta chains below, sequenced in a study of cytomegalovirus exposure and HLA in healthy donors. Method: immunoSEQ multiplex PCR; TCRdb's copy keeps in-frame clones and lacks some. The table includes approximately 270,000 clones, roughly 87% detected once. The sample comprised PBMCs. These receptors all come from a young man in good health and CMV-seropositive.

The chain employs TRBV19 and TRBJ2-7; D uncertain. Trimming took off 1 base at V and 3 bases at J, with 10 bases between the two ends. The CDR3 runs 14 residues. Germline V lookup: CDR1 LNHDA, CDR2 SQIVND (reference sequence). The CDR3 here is CASSIVHPLYEQYF. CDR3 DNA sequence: TGTGCCAGTAGTATAGTCCACCCCCTCTACGAGCAGTACTTC.

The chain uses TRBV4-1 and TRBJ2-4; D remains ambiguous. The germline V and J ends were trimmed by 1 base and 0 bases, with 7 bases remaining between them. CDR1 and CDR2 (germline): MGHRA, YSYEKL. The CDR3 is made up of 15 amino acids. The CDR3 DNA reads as TGCGCCAGCAGCCAAGCGTCAGTAGCCAAAAACATTCAGTACTTC. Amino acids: CASSQASVAKNIQYF.

The CDR3 spells CASRGPGDGYTF. In nucleotides, the CDR3 is TGTGCCAGCAGGGGGCCCGGGGATGGCTACACCTTC. The genes are TRBV27 and TRBJ1-2; weak D call: TRBD1 (5 bases). The V and J ends lost 6 bases and 6 bases respectively, with 11 bases between them. This CDR3 has 12 residues. Germline V gene lookup returns CDR1 MNHEY and CDR2 SMNVEV (reference sequence).

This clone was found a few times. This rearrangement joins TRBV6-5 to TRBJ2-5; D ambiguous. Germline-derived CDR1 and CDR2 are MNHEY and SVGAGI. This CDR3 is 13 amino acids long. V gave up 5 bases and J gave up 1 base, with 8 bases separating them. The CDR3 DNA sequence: TGTGCCAGCAGTAAAACAGTCCAAGAGACCCAGTACTTC. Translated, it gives CASSKTVQETQYF.

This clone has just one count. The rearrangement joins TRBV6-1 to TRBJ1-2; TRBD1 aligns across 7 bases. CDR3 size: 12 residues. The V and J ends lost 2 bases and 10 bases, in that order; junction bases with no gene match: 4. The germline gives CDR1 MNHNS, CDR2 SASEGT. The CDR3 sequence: CASSETGDDYTF. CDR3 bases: TGTGCCAGCAGTGAAACAGGGGATGACTACACCTTC.

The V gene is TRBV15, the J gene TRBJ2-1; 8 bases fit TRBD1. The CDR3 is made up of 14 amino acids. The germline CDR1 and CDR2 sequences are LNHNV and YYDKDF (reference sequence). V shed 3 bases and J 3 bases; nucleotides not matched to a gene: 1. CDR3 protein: CATSRDRDYNEQFF. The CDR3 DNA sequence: TGTGCCACCAGCAGGGACAGGGACTACAATGAGCAGTTCTTC.